This is a list of T cell receptor beta chains from one sample in a study of PD-1 blockade in classical Hodgkin lymphoma. The repertoire was sequenced with immunoSEQ multiplex PCR; TCRdb's copy has only in-frame clones and lacks some. This sample has 32,000 or so clones, with approximately 86% found just once. The specimen comprised CD4+ T cells from blood, sampled before the fourth cycle of nivolumab. The receptor set was obtained from a human donor with classical Hodgkin lymphoma. Each CDR3 is given with its conserved first and last residue. Fields, in order: V gene, J gene, D gene, clone size, CDR3 protein, CDR3 DNA. D genes are given only for firm matches. Some rows have no size entry. The others give once, few or many, or a class for an expanded clone.

v_call: TRBV5-5
j_call: TRBJ2-1
d_call: NA
clone_size: NA
cdr3_aa: CASSPGEPSYNEQFF
cdr3_nt: TGTGCCAGCAGCCCGGGTGAACCCTCCTACAATGAGCAGTTCTTC

v_call: TRBV18
j_call: TRBJ2-5
d_call: TRBD1
clone_size: NA
cdr3_aa: CASSPSGQGMGETQYF
cdr3_nt: TGTGCCAGCTCACCCTCGGGACAGGGGATGGGAGAGACCCAGTACTTC

v_call: TRBV5-1
j_call: TRBJ2-7
d_call: TRBD1
clone_size: NA
cdr3_aa: CASSSTGLEQYF
cdr3_nt: TGCGCCAGCAGCTCGACAGGGTTGGAGCAGTACTTC

v_call: TRBV14
j_call: TRBJ2-3
d_call: TRBD2
clone_size: NA
cdr3_aa: CASSQALAGVGDTQYF
cdr3_nt: TGTGCCAGCAGCCAAGCCCTAGCGGGAGTAGGAGATACGCAGTATTTT

v_call: TRBV10-3
j_call: TRBJ2-1
d_call: TRBD2
clone_size: NA
cdr3_aa: CAISEPGGRRSSYNEQFF
cdr3_nt: TGTGCCATCAGTGAGCCAGGCGGGAGGCGGAGCTCCTACAATGAGCAGTTCTTC

v_call: TRBV19
j_call: TRBJ2-3
d_call: TRBD2
clone_size: NA
cdr3_aa: CASSAPRGGSGDTQYF
cdr3_nt: TGTGCCAGTAGTGCCCCGCGGGGGGGATCTGGGGATACGCAGTATTTT

v_call: TRBV5-6
j_call: TRBJ2-5
d_call: NA
clone_size: few
cdr3_aa: CASSLDREETQYF
cdr3_nt: TGTGCCAGCAGCCTCGACAGAGAAGAGACCCAGTACTTC

v_call: TRBV27
j_call: TRBJ2-7
d_call: NA
clone_size: NA
cdr3_aa: CASRTRNSYEQYF
cdr3_nt: TGTGCCAGCAGGACTCGGAACTCCTACGAGCAGTACTTC

v_call: TRBV19
j_call: TRBJ2-3
d_call: TRBD2
clone_size: NA
cdr3_aa: CASSIDASWTSGSRTDTQYF
cdr3_nt: TGTGCCAGTAGTATAGATGCTAGCTGGACTAGCGGGAGTAGGACAGATACGCAGTATTTT

v_call: TRBV19
j_call: TRBJ2-3
d_call: TRBD1
clone_size: once
cdr3_aa: CASSKRQGIDGTDTQYF
cdr3_nt: TGTGCCAGTAGTAAGCGACAGGGGATTGACGGCACAGATACGCAGTATTTT

v_call: TRBV20-1
j_call: TRBJ2-7
d_call: NA
clone_size: NA
cdr3_aa: CSASAGYEQYF
cdr3_nt: TGCAGTGCTAGTGCTGGCTACGAGCAGTACTTC

v_call: TRBV6-1
j_call: TRBJ2-3
d_call: TRBD2
clone_size: NA
cdr3_aa: CASSLLAGAADTQYF
cdr3_nt: TGTGCCAGCAGCCTACTAGCGGGAGCAGCAGATACGCAGTATTTT

v_call: TRBV5-4
j_call: TRBJ2-7
d_call: TRBD1
clone_size: NA
cdr3_aa: CASSLGTGPGRAYEQYF
cdr3_nt: TGTGCCAGCAGCTTGGGGACAGGGCCCGGCAGGGCCTACGAGCAGTACTTC

v_call: TRBV6-5
j_call: TRBJ2-2
d_call: NA
clone_size: NA
cdr3_aa: CASRYNGGLFF
cdr3_nt: TGTGCCAGCAGGTACAACGGAGGGCTGTTTTTT

v_call: TRBV9
j_call: TRBJ2-3
d_call: TRBD2
clone_size: once
cdr3_aa: CASSVEGFGGDTQYF
cdr3_nt: TGTGCCAGCAGCGTAGAAGGTTTCGGGGGGGATACGCAGTATTTT

v_call: TRBV5-1
j_call: TRBJ2-3
d_call: TRBD2
clone_size: NA
cdr3_aa: CASSLELAGGTDTQYF
cdr3_nt: TGCGCCAGCAGCTTGGAACTAGCGGGGGGCACAGATACGCAGTATTTT

v_call: TRBV6-5
j_call: TRBJ1-1
d_call: NA
clone_size: NA
cdr3_aa: CASSYLPTHTEAFF
cdr3_nt: TGTGCCAGCAGTTACTTACCCACGCACACTGAAGCTTTCTTT

v_call: TRBV7-8
j_call: TRBJ2-2
d_call: NA
clone_size: NA
cdr3_aa: CASSLASTGTGELFF
cdr3_nt: TGTGCCAGCAGCTTAGCTTCTACAGGCACCGGGGAGCTGTTTTTT

v_call: TRBV27
j_call: TRBJ1-1
d_call: NA
clone_size: NA
cdr3_aa: CASSVMGNTEAFF
cdr3_nt: TGTGCCAGCAGTGTGATGGGGAACACTGAAGCTTTCTTT

v_call: TRBV4-2
j_call: TRBJ1-3
d_call: NA
clone_size: NA
cdr3_aa: CASSRTEGVSGNTIYF
cdr3_nt: TGTGCCAGCAGCCGAACCGAGGGGGTCTCTGGAAACACCATATATTTT

v_call: TRBV25-1
j_call: TRBJ2-3
d_call: NA
clone_size: NA
cdr3_aa: CASSEGGGTDTQYF
cdr3_nt: TGTGCCAGCAGTGAAGGCGGTGGCACAGATACGCAGTATTTT

v_call: TRBV10-3
j_call: TRBJ2-1
d_call: NA
clone_size: once
cdr3_aa: CAISGLLTYNEQFF
cdr3_nt: TGTGCCATCAGTGGACTTCTCACCTACAATGAGCAGTTCTTC

v_call: TRBV28
j_call: TRBJ1-1
d_call: NA
clone_size: NA
cdr3_aa: CASSWAAPRGTEAFF
cdr3_nt: TGTGCCAGCAGTTGGGCGGCCCCGAGGGGCACTGAAGCTTTCTTT

v_call: TRBV19
j_call: TRBJ2-1
d_call: TRBD2
clone_size: NA
cdr3_aa: CASSSSGTSAEQFF
cdr3_nt: TGTGCCAGTAGTAGTTCCGGGACTAGTGCTGAGCAGTTCTTC

v_call: TRBV7-9
j_call: TRBJ2-1
d_call: NA
clone_size: NA
cdr3_aa: CASSLRLHSNEQFF
cdr3_nt: TGTGCCAGCAGCTTAAGGCTTCATTCAAATGAGCAGTTCTTC

v_call: TRBV28
j_call: TRBJ2-7
d_call: NA
clone_size: NA
cdr3_aa: CASSLMEGVAYEQYF
cdr3_nt: TGTGCCAGCAGTTTAATGGAGGGGGTAGCCTACGAGCAGTACTTC

v_call: TRBV28
j_call: TRBJ2-1
d_call: NA
clone_size: NA
cdr3_aa: CASSLMAAINEQFF
cdr3_nt: TGTGCCAGCAGTTTAATGGCAGCTATCAATGAGCAGTTCTTC

v_call: TRBV10-3
j_call: TRBJ2-2
d_call: NA
clone_size: NA
cdr3_aa: CAIGRILPPNTGELFF
cdr3_nt: TGTGCTATCGGTCGGATCTTGCCGCCGAACACCGGGGAGCTGTTTTTT

v_call: TRBV10-3
j_call: TRBJ1-3
d_call: NA
clone_size: few
cdr3_aa: CAIKAANGNTIYF
cdr3_nt: TGTGCCATCAAGGCGGCAAACGGAAACACCATATATTTT

v_call: TRBV5-1
j_call: TRBJ1-4
d_call: NA
clone_size: NA
cdr3_aa: CASRGFAKGATNEKLFF
cdr3_nt: TGCGCCAGCAGGGGATTTGCTAAGGGTGCAACTAATGAAAAACTGTTTTTT

v_call: TRBV2
j_call: TRBJ1-1
d_call: NA
clone_size: NA
cdr3_aa: CASRFQLNTEAFF
cdr3_nt: TGTGCCAGCAGGTTCCAGCTGAACACTGAAGCTTTCTTT

v_call: TRBV28
j_call: TRBJ1-1
d_call: TRBD1
clone_size: NA
cdr3_aa: CASSRLDRGGFF
cdr3_nt: TGTGCCAGCAGTCGACTTGACAGGGGTGGTTTCTTT

v_call: TRBV28
j_call: TRBJ2-7
d_call: NA
clone_size: NA
cdr3_aa: CASSSMTTGLAYEQYF
cdr3_nt: TGTGCCAGCAGTTCGATGACAACCGGGTTGGCCTACGAGCAGTACTTC

v_call: TRBV7-9
j_call: TRBJ1-2
d_call: TRBD1
clone_size: few
cdr3_aa: CASSLTGVARGYTF
cdr3_nt: TGTGCCAGCAGCTTAACAGGGGTGGCGCGGGGCTACACCTTC

v_call: TRBV20-1
j_call: TRBJ1-2
d_call: TRBD1
clone_size: NA
cdr3_aa: CRVQGAGYTF
cdr3_nt: TGCAGGGTACAGGGGGCTGGCTACACCTTC

v_call: TRBV10-3
j_call: TRBJ2-7
d_call: NA
clone_size: NA
cdr3_aa: CAISESKREQYF
cdr3_nt: TGTGCCATCAGTGAGTCGAAGAGGGAGCAGTACTTC

v_call: TRBV4-1
j_call: TRBJ2-5
d_call: NA
clone_size: NA
cdr3_aa: CASSQGRGGQQETQYF
cdr3_nt: TGCGCCAGCAGCCAAGGAAGGGGGGGCCAACAAGAGACCCAGTACTTC

v_call: TRBV6-6
j_call: TRBJ2-2
d_call: NA
clone_size: once
cdr3_aa: CASSYLGVANTGELFF
cdr3_nt: TGTGCCAGCAGCTATTTAGGGGTGGCGAACACCGGGGAGCTATTTTTT

v_call: TRBV18
j_call: TRBJ2-5
d_call: TRBD2
clone_size: NA
cdr3_aa: CASSRAYPGLAGEWGQETQYF
cdr3_nt: TGTGCCAGCTCACGCGCTTACCCGGGACTAGCGGGAGAGTGGGGCCAAGAGACCCAGTACTTC

v_call: TRBV29-1
j_call: TRBJ1-5
d_call: NA
clone_size: few
cdr3_aa: CSAGENSNQPQHF
cdr3_nt: TGCAGCGCCGGAGAAAATAGCAATCAGCCCCAGCATTTT

v_call: TRBV5-5
j_call: TRBJ2-7
d_call: NA
clone_size: NA
cdr3_aa: CASSPWFLSGVYEQYF
cdr3_nt: TGTGCCAGCAGCCCTTGGTTCCTAAGTGGGGTCTACGAGCAGTACTTC

v_call: TRBV21-1
j_call: TRBJ2-3
d_call: NA
clone_size: NA
cdr3_aa: CASSGTSGGAMCCTDTQYF
cdr3_nt: TGTGCCAGCAGCGGGACTAGCGGGGGGGCCATGTGTTGCACAGATACGCAGTATTTT

v_call: TRBV14
j_call: TRBJ2-3
d_call: NA
clone_size: NA
cdr3_aa: CASSQDPAKTDTQYF
cdr3_nt: TGTGCCAGCAGCCAAGACCCGGCAAAAACAGATACGCAGTATTTT

v_call: TRBV2
j_call: TRBJ1-1
d_call: NA
clone_size: NA
cdr3_aa: CASGSFSYTEAFF
cdr3_nt: TGTGCCAGCGGTAGCTTTTCCTACACTGAAGCTTTCTTT

v_call: TRBV7-2
j_call: TRBJ2-3
d_call: NA
clone_size: NA
cdr3_aa: CASSRGMRADTQYF
cdr3_nt: TGTGCCAGCAGCCGCGGCATGCGGGCAGATACGCAGTATTTT

v_call: TRBV7-2
j_call: TRBJ1-2
d_call: TRBD1
clone_size: NA
cdr3_aa: CASSLGQGSSGYTF
cdr3_nt: TGTGCCAGCAGCCTCGGACAGGGTTCGTCTGGCTACACCTTC

v_call: TRBV5-1
j_call: TRBJ2-3
d_call: TRBD2
clone_size: NA
cdr3_aa: CASSLGGRDTDTQYF
cdr3_nt: TGCGCCAGCAGCTTAGGTGGGAGGGACACAGATACGCAGTATTTT

v_call: TRBV5-1
j_call: TRBJ2-3
d_call: TRBD2
clone_size: NA
cdr3_aa: CASSLAGPSTDTQYF
cdr3_nt: TGCGCCAGCAGCTTAGCGGGGCCCAGCACAGATACGCAGTATTTT

v_call: TRBV5-6
j_call: TRBJ1-4
d_call: NA
clone_size: NA
cdr3_aa: CASSSARDWATNEKLFF
cdr3_nt: TGTGCCAGCAGCTCCGCGAGGGACTGGGCAACTAATGAAAAACTGTTTTTT

v_call: TRBV9
j_call: TRBJ1-5
d_call: TRBD1
clone_size: once
cdr3_aa: CASSSGTGDSNQPQHF
cdr3_nt: TGTGCCAGCAGCAGCGGGACAGGGGATAGCAATCAGCCCCAGCATTTT

v_call: TRBV29-1
j_call: TRBJ2-2
d_call: NA
clone_size: NA
cdr3_aa: CSALGVGVTGELFF
cdr3_nt: TGCAGCGCCCTAGGGGTCGGGGTCACCGGGGAGCTGTTTTTT

v_call: TRBV25-1
j_call: TRBJ2-5
d_call: NA
clone_size: NA
cdr3_aa: CASSDLRQETQYF
cdr3_nt: TGTGCCAGCAGTGACTTACGTCAAGAGACCCAGTACTTC

v_call: TRBV19
j_call: TRBJ2-7
d_call: NA
clone_size: NA
cdr3_aa: CASSTGRGYEQYF
cdr3_nt: TGTGCCAGTAGTACGGGCCGTGGATACGAGCAGTACTTC

v_call: TRBV19
j_call: TRBJ2-3
d_call: TRBD2
clone_size: NA
cdr3_aa: CASRAGTSGTNTQYF
cdr3_nt: TGTGCCAGCCGGGCCGGGACTAGCGGGACCAATACGCAGTATTTT

v_call: TRBV4-1
j_call: TRBJ2-7
d_call: NA
clone_size: NA
cdr3_aa: CASSLPGLTEQYF
cdr3_nt: TGCGCCAGCAGCCTTCCGGGACTCACGGAGCAGTACTTC

v_call: TRBV7-9
j_call: TRBJ2-7
d_call: TRBD2
clone_size: NA
cdr3_aa: CASSPPFAEREGYEQYF
cdr3_nt: TGTGCCAGCAGCCCCCCCTTTGCCGAGCGGGAGGGGTACGAGCAGTACTTC